This T cell receptor beta chain was observed in a study of T-cell reconstitution after alpha-beta-depleted transplantation in children. Preparation of the TCRbeta library involved a method that used unique molecular identifiers. Via MiXCR, TCRdb re-called the PCR reads, giving one row per CDR3 protein. The profile shows about 370,000 distinct CDR3 sequences, around 21% of them singletons. CDR1 MNHEY and CDR2 SVGEGT come from the germline V gene. The CDR3 spans 11 residues. Deletions cut 8 bases from V and 6 bases from J, with 9 bases between. This clonotype was picked up one time. The receptor's source is a human donor who donated a stem cell graft to a child with acute myeloid leukemia. The rearrangement joins TRBV6-2 or TRBV6-3 to TRBJ2-3; D is ambiguous. The sample here was PBMCs from the stem cell graft donor, taken from the stem cell graft. The CDR3 spells CASADRDTQYF. As DNA, the CDR3 is TGTGCCAGCGCCGATCGGGATACGCAGTATTTT.